The source of this TCR beta chain is a study of CD8 T cells in Susac syndrome. This CDR3 has 13 amino acids. Trimming pared 2 bases from V and 3 bases from J, leaving 8 bases between. The authors reverse transcribed about 0.45 to 1 ug RNA with random hexamers. TCRdb ran MiXCR on the immunoSEQ multiplex PCR reads and lists one entry per CDR3 protein. The sample holds 300,000 to 350,000 distinct CDR3 sequences, about 90% seen once. Sequenced: CD4+ T cells from PBMCs. This TCR derives from a human donor with multiple sclerosis. The chain joins TRBV12-3 or TRBV12-4 to TRBJ2-7; D uncertain. CDR3 amino acids: CASSLPWSYEQYF. The CDR3 coding sequence is TGTGCCAGCAGTTTACCCTGGAGCTACGAGCAGTACTTC.